These 12 T cell receptor beta chains originate from one sample sequenced in a study of cytomegalovirus exposure and HLA in healthy donors. The PCR used 60 Vbeta and 13 Jbeta primers. Sequencing was performed with immunoSEQ multiplex PCR; in TCRdb, only in-frame clones are kept and a portion is missing. The sample gives 150,000 to 200,000 clones, around 79% of which show up once; around 1% is in the top ten. The sequencing input was PBMCs. These receptors all come from a woman aged 45-65 years in good health and CMV-seropositive.

The chain couples TRBV6-1 to TRBJ2-7; TRBD1 might be the D (6 bases). Trimming cost V 5 bases and J 6 bases, with 17 bases left between them. This CDR3 contains 14 residues. Germline loops: CDR1 MNHNS, CDR2 SASEGT. The CDR3: CASSRSGAGIEQYF. In nucleotides, the CDR3 is TGTGCCAGCAGTAGATCAGGGGCAGGGATCGAGCAGTACTTC.

The V call is TRBV30, the J call TRBJ2-3, with 7 bases fitting TRBD2. CDR3 length equals 17 residues. After removal of 3 bases from V and 0 bases from J, the junction contained 12 bases not matched to a gene. The V gene's germline CDR1 is GTSNPN and CDR2 SVGIG (reference sequence). CDR3 in amino acids: CAWSRPGGRTSTDTQYF. CDR3 nucleotide sequence: TGTGCCTGGAGCCGCCCTGGCGGGAGAACTAGCACAGATACGCAGTATTTT.

The CDR3 is CASLSGRQGLLSGANVLTF. DNA for the CDR3: TGTGCCAGCTTAAGTGGTAGACAGGGCCTCCTCTCTGGGGCCAACGTCCTGACTTTC. The rearrangement uses TRBV2 and TRBJ2-6, with TRBD1 matching over 7 bases. The CDR3 contains 19 residues. CDR1 is SNHLY, CDR2 FYNNEI, per germline. Trimming at V came to 8 bases and at J to 0 bases, leaving 16 bases not matched to a gene.

The rearrangement uses TRBV2 and TRBJ2-7, with 9 bases identical to TRBD2. The CDR3 is 13 residues long. V was clipped by 4 bases and J by 12 bases; unmatched bases: 10. Germline CDR1 is SNHLY and CDR2 is FYNNEI. CDR3 nucleotides: TGTGCCAGCAGTGGACTCGGGGGGACTAGCATGTACTTC. As protein: CASSGLGGTSMYF.

The gene calls are TRBV7-5 and TRBJ1-1. TRBV7-5 is annotated as a pseudogene. This CDR3 spans 13 amino acids. The CDR3 DNA is TGTGCCAGAAGCTTAGTGGCTAAAGCGCCGGCTTTCTTT. It is translated as CARSLVAKAPAFF.

This chain links TRBV7-9 with TRBJ1-1, with D possibly TRBD1 on 5 matching bases. Trimming took off 3 bases at V and 8 bases at J, with 13 bases between the two ends. CDR3 size: 13 residues. From germline, CDR1 is SEHNR and CDR2 FQNEAQ (reference sequence). CDR3 bases: TGTGCCAGCAGCTTCCCAGGGATCCCCGAAGCTTTCTTT. This translates into CASSFPGIPEAFF.

This clone has just one count. This sequence joins TRBV5-4 and TRBJ1-1, with 10 nucleotides matching TRBD1. The CDR3 has 16 residues. CDR1 is SGHNT and CDR2 is YYREEE in the germline V gene (reference sequence). V lost 4 bases and J lost 1; bases outside the gene matches: 7. The CDR3 reads CASSPTGGPQNTEAFF. CDR3 DNA sequence: TGTGCCAGCAGCCCGACAGGGGGCCCCCAGAACACTGAAGCTTTCTTT.

This clone has a handful of counts. The chain has TRBV2 and TRBJ2-7; TRBD2 matches at 11 bases. CDR1 is SNHLY and CDR2 is FYNNEI in the germline V gene. V gave up 6 bases and J gave up 2 bases; unmatched junction bases: 9. There are 16 residues in the CDR3. The CDR3 loop reads CASSGTSGRFPYEQYF. CDR3 in DNA: TGTGCCAGCAGCGGGACTAGCGGACGATTTCCCTACGAGCAGTACTTC.

The chain carries TRBV29-1 and TRBJ1-2; D gene unclear. Trimming cost V 4 bases and J 1 base, with 19 bases left between them. The germline gives CDR1 SQVTM, CDR2 ANQGSEA. CDR3 size: 16 residues. Here the CDR3 reads CSVVPREYLLNYGYTF. The CDR3 DNA follows: TGCAGCGTTGTACCTCGAGAATACCTTCTTAACTATGGCTACACCTTC.

The rearrangement uses TRBV19 and TRBJ2-7; a possible D gene is TRBD2 (6 bases). Germline V gene sequence: CDR1 LNHDA, CDR2 SQIVND (reference sequence). CDR3 length: 13 amino acids. V lost 7 bases, J lost 2 bases, and 12 bases lay in between. CDR3 residues: CASTASDTYEQYF. The CDR3 DNA reads as TGTGCCAGTACGGCTAGCGATACCTACGAGCAGTACTTC.

The chain links TRBV19 to TRBJ1-4, with D hard to call. CDR1 is LNHDA and CDR2 is SQIVND in the germline V gene (reference sequence). The CDR3 contains 14 residues. V shed 0 bases and J shed 5 bases, with 7 bases lying between them. The CDR3 nucleotides read TGTGCCAGTAGTATAGATCTCGAGAATGAAAAACTGTTTTTT. Protein sequence: CASSIDLENEKLFF.

The rearrangement links TRBV27 to TRBJ2-7; tentatively, D is TRBD1 (6 bases). CDR3 size: 14 residues. Trimming cost V 8 bases and J 2 bases, with 16 bases left between them. In germline, CDR1 is MNHEY, CDR2 SMNVEV (reference sequence). The CDR3: CASATSGDPYEQYF. The DNA for the CDR3 is TGTGCCAGCGCTACCTCAGGGGACCCCTACGAGCAGTACTTC.